The rows below give T cell receptor beta chains drawn from one sample of a study of cytomegalovirus exposure and HLA in healthy donors. Assay: immunoSEQ multiplex PCR; the TCRdb copy retains only in-frame clones and omits some. The sample lists under 120,000 clones; roughly 70% were seen once. The sample was PBMCs. These receptors were obtained from a man in his forties in good health and CMV-seropositive. Each CDR3 is given with its conserved first and last residue. D genes are given only for firm matches. A row's size may be missing; if present it is once, few, many or a size class.

V gene: TRBV7-9
D gene: NA
J gene: TRBJ1-1
clone size: NA
CDR3 DNA: TGTGCCAGCAGCTTGGAGAACTCCAATGAAGCTTTCTTT
CDR3 protein: CASSLENSNEAFF

V gene: TRBV28
D gene: NA
J gene: TRBJ2-2
clone size: NA
CDR3 DNA: TGTGCCAGCAGTTTCGTGGCAGGGGGGAACGGGGAGCTGTTTTTT
CDR3 protein: CASSFVAGGNGELFF

V gene: TRBV4-1
D gene: NA
J gene: TRBJ1-5
clone size: NA
CDR3 DNA: TGCGCCAGCAGCCAAGCAGGCTCCCCTAGCAATCAGCCCCAGCATTTT
CDR3 protein: CASSQAGSPSNQPQHF

V gene: TRBV11-2
D gene: NA
J gene: TRBJ1-1
clone size: once
CDR3 DNA: TGTGCCAGCAGCTCCCAGCAGGGGCCAGGGGCTAGCACTGAAGCTTTCTTT
CDR3 protein: CASSSQQGPGASTEAFF

V gene: TRBV27
D gene: NA
J gene: TRBJ1-1
clone size: NA
CDR3 DNA: TGTGCCAGCAGTTTCGGACAGACGAACACTGAAGCTTTCTTT
CDR3 protein: CASSFGQTNTEAFF

V gene: TRBV18
D gene: TRBD2
J gene: TRBJ2-1
clone size: NA
CDR3 DNA: TGTGCCAGCTCACTGGCGCTAGCGGGACTAGCTTCCCACAATGAGCAGTTCTTC
CDR3 protein: CASSLALAGLASHNEQFF

V gene: TRBV7-8
D gene: NA
J gene: TRBJ1-2
clone size: NA
CDR3 DNA: TGTGCCAGCAGCCTAGGCGCCGTAGACAGGAGGAACTATGGCTACACCTTC
CDR3 protein: CASSLGAVDRRNYGYTF

V gene: TRBV9
D gene: TRBD1
J gene: TRBJ1-1
clone size: NA
CDR3 DNA: TGTGCCAGCAGCGTAGGGGGGACAGGGGTTAACACTGAAGCTTTCTTT
CDR3 protein: CASSVGGTGVNTEAFF

V gene: TRBV4-1
D gene: NA
J gene: TRBJ1-2
clone size: NA
CDR3 DNA: TGCGCCAGCAGCCAAGATCTCGGCAGCGGGGGCTACACCTTC
CDR3 protein: CASSQDLGSGGYTF

V gene: TRBV19
D gene: NA
J gene: TRBJ1-4
clone size: NA
CDR3 DNA: TGTGCCAGTAGTAGTGCGGGGGGCGAGGAAAAACTGTTTTTT
CDR3 protein: CASSSAGGEEKLFF

V gene: TRBV5-6
D gene: NA
J gene: TRBJ1-3
clone size: NA
CDR3 DNA: TGTGCCAGCAGCCAGCGGGACGAGCCCTCTGGAAACACCATATATTTT
CDR3 protein: CASSQRDEPSGNTIYF

V gene: TRBV29-1
D gene: TRBD2
J gene: TRBJ2-2
clone size: few
CDR3 DNA: TGCAGCGTTGTTTCGGGCGGGAGTACCGCCGGGGAGCTGTTTTTT
CDR3 protein: CSVVSGGSTAGELFF

V gene: TRBV4-3
D gene: TRBD2
J gene: TRBJ2-7
clone size: NA
CDR3 DNA: TGCGCCAGCAGCCAAAGGGGACTAGCGGGAGAGCAGTACTTC
CDR3 protein: CASSQRGLAGEQYF

V gene: TRBV6-1
D gene: NA
J gene: TRBJ1-1
clone size: NA
CDR3 DNA: TGTGCCAGCAGTGAGCTGGGGGGAGGAGCTTTCTTT
CDR3 protein: CASSELGGGAFF

V gene: TRBV6-5
D gene: NA
J gene: TRBJ1-1
clone size: NA
CDR3 DNA: TGTGCCAGCAGTTATTCAGGGGCGCCTGAAGCTTTCTTT
CDR3 protein: CASSYSGAPEAFF

V gene: TRBV29-1
D gene: TRBD2
J gene: TRBJ2-5
clone size: NA
CDR3 DNA: TGCAGCGGGGGTCTTAGCGGGAGGGGAGGTGGGACCCAGTACTTC
CDR3 protein: CSGGLSGRGGGTQYF

V gene: TRBV9
D gene: NA
J gene: TRBJ1-1
clone size: NA
CDR3 DNA: TGTGCCAGCAGCGTATCGCTCGCCGGGACTGAAGCTTTCTTT
CDR3 protein: CASSVSLAGTEAFF

V gene: TRBV6-7
D gene: NA
J gene: TRBJ2-7
clone size: NA
CDR3 DNA: TGTGCCAGCAGTTACTCGACAGATTACGAGCAGTACTTC
CDR3 protein: CASSYSTDYEQYF

V gene: TRBV27
D gene: TRBD1
J gene: TRBJ1-1
clone size: NA
CDR3 DNA: TGTGCCAGCAGTTTAATAGCCCAGGGGGACACTGAAGCTTTCTTT
CDR3 protein: CASSLIAQGDTEAFF

V gene: TRBV13
D gene: TRBD2
J gene: TRBJ2-3
clone size: NA
CDR3 DNA: TGTGCCAGCAGCTCCCTCGGCGTAACTAGCGCTAGCACAGATACGCAGTATTTT
CDR3 protein: CASSSLGVTSASTDTQYF

V gene: TRBV27
D gene: TRBD2
J gene: TRBJ2-3
clone size: once
CDR3 DNA: TGTGCCAGCAGTCAACTAGCGGGAGGGCCGGGTGGGACAGATACGCAGTATTTT
CDR3 protein: CASSQLAGGPGGTDTQYF

V gene: TRBV4-2
D gene: NA
J gene: TRBJ1-5
clone size: NA
CDR3 DNA: TGTGCCAGCAGCCTTATTCCGAGCCCCAATCAGCCCCAGCATTTT
CDR3 protein: CASSLIPSPNQPQHF

V gene: TRBV4-1
D gene: NA
J gene: TRBJ2-3
clone size: NA
CDR3 DNA: TGCGCCAGCAGCCAAGATAAGAGGGGCACAGATACGCAGTATTTT
CDR3 protein: CASSQDKRGTDTQYF

V gene: TRBV5-5
D gene: NA
J gene: TRBJ2-3
clone size: few
CDR3 DNA: TGTGCCAGCAGCTTGGTAGGCGGGCTGCGGACGCAGTATTTT
CDR3 protein: CASSLVGGLRTQYF

V gene: TRBV7-7
D gene: TRBD2
J gene: TRBJ2-2
clone size: NA
CDR3 DNA: TGTGCTAGCAGCTTAGTTTCGGTAGCGGGAAACACCGGGGAGCTGTTTTTT
CDR3 protein: CASSLVSVAGNTGELFF

V gene: TRBV29-1
D gene: NA
J gene: TRBJ1-1
clone size: NA
CDR3 DNA: TGCAGCGTTCCCCTAAACGTCCTGAAATCGAACACTGAAGCTTTCTTT
CDR3 protein: CSVPLNVLKSNTEAFF

V gene: TRBV27
D gene: NA
J gene: TRBJ1-1
clone size: NA
CDR3 DNA: TGTGCCAGCAGTCTCTCCAGGGGATGGACTGAAGCTTTCTTT
CDR3 protein: CASSLSRGWTEAFF

V gene: TRBV7-8
D gene: TRBD1
J gene: TRBJ2-4
clone size: NA
CDR3 DNA: TGTGCCAGCAGCCCCGACAGGGATATTCAGTACTTC
CDR3 protein: CASSPDRDIQYF

V gene: TRBV5-6
D gene: NA
J gene: TRBJ2-7
clone size: NA
CDR3 DNA: TGTGCCAGCAGCTGGACCGGGACGGACAGCTCCTACGAGCAGTACTTC
CDR3 protein: CASSWTGTDSSYEQYF

V gene: TRBV15
D gene: NA
J gene: TRBJ1-4
clone size: NA
CDR3 DNA: TGTGCCACCAGCAGATCGGGAGATGAAAAACTGTTTTTT
CDR3 protein: CATSRSGDEKLFF

V gene: TRBV11-1
D gene: TRBD1
J gene: TRBJ2-5
clone size: NA
CDR3 DNA: TGTGCCAGCAGCTTAGCCACAGGGGAAGAGACCCAGTACTTC
CDR3 protein: CASSLATGEETQYF

V gene: TRBV5-6
D gene: TRBD1
J gene: TRBJ2-1
clone size: NA
CDR3 DNA: TGTGCCAGCAGCGCGCGGCGACAGGGTAATGAGCAGTTCTTC
CDR3 protein: CASSARRQGNEQFF

V gene: TRBV4-2
D gene: NA
J gene: TRBJ2-1
clone size: NA
CDR3 DNA: TGTGCCAGCAGCCAAGTGGGGGGAGCCCACTCCTACAATGAGCAGTTCTTC
CDR3 protein: CASSQVGGAHSYNEQFF

V gene: TRBV10-2
D gene: TRBD2
J gene: TRBJ2-2
clone size: NA
CDR3 DNA: TGCGCCAGCAGTGAGCCAAAACTAGCGGGAATTTCAGGGGAGCTGTTTTTT
CDR3 protein: CASSEPKLAGISGELFF

V gene: TRBV28
D gene: NA
J gene: TRBJ1-4
clone size: NA
CDR3 DNA: TGTGCCAGCGGTAGGACAGTATGGGAAAAACTGTTTTTT
CDR3 protein: CASGRTVWEKLFF

V gene: TRBV4-3
D gene: NA
J gene: TRBJ1-2
clone size: NA
CDR3 DNA: TGCGCCAGCAGCCAAGATCAGGGGTACTATGGCTACACCTTC
CDR3 protein: CASSQDQGYYGYTF

V gene: TRBV5-1
D gene: NA
J gene: TRBJ1-1
clone size: few
CDR3 DNA: TGCGCCAGCAGCCCCCAGGGGTTTGACACTGAAGCTTTCTTT
CDR3 protein: CASSPQGFDTEAFF

V gene: TRBV4-3
D gene: NA
J gene: TRBJ1-1
clone size: once
CDR3 DNA: TGCGCCAGCAGCCCAGGGGCGGGAGGGAACACTGAAGCTTTCTTT
CDR3 protein: CASSPGAGGNTEAFF

V gene: TRBV27
D gene: NA
J gene: TRBJ1-1
clone size: NA
CDR3 DNA: TGTGCCAGCAGTTTAGAGTGGGGGGAGGGGGGCACTGAAGCTTTCTTT
CDR3 protein: CASSLEWGEGGTEAFF

V gene: TRBV7-3
D gene: NA
J gene: TRBJ2-1
clone size: NA
CDR3 DNA: TGTGCCAGCAGCCCTAGTCCAGACAATGAGCAGTTCTTC
CDR3 protein: CASSPSPDNEQFF

V gene: TRBV11-2
D gene: TRBD1
J gene: TRBJ1-2
clone size: NA
CDR3 DNA: TGTGCCAGCAGCTCGTGGACAGGACTTTCTAACTATGGCTACACCTTC
CDR3 protein: CASSSWTGLSNYGYTF

V gene: TRBV7-9
D gene: TRBD1
J gene: TRBJ1-4
clone size: NA
CDR3 DNA: TGTGCCAGCAGCTACACAGGGGGTACTAATGAAAAACTGTTTTTT
CDR3 protein: CASSYTGGTNEKLFF

V gene: TRBV28
D gene: NA
J gene: TRBJ1-3
clone size: few
CDR3 DNA: TGTGCCTTGGGGCAGGGAAACACCATATATTTT
CDR3 protein: CALGQGNTIYF

V gene: TRBV5-1
D gene: NA
J gene: TRBJ1-1
clone size: NA
CDR3 DNA: TGCGCCAGCAACGTCTTGACGGGGGGCGCTGAAGCTTTCTTT
CDR3 protein: CASNVLTGGAEAFF

V gene: TRBV7-6
D gene: TRBD2
J gene: TRBJ2-3
clone size: few
CDR3 DNA: TGTGCCAGCAGCTTCGCGACTAGCGGTTCACGCACAGATACGCAGTATTTT
CDR3 protein: CASSFATSGSRTDTQYF

V gene: TRBV13
D gene: TRBD1
J gene: TRBJ2-5
clone size: NA
CDR3 DNA: TGTGCCAGCAGCCTCATCGACAGGGGGCGAGAGACCCAGTACTTC
CDR3 protein: CASSLIDRGRETQYF

V gene: TRBV7-2
D gene: NA
J gene: TRBJ1-2
clone size: NA
CDR3 DNA: TGTGCCAGCAGCTTAGCTCTTACAGGGTATGGCTACACCTTC
CDR3 protein: CASSLALTGYGYTF